This TCR beta chain was retrieved from a study of CD4+ T cells in melanoma. General study results and limits: Diverse differentiation states were reported for melanoma neoantigen-specific CD4+ T cells. A reported correlation linked neoantigen-specific CD4+ T cells to CD8+, macrophage and B cell function.

This clone was detected once. Its specificity is unknown. The trim removed 2 bases at V and 3 bases at J, leaving 5 bases unmatched. Germline CDR1 reads MNHEY; CDR2 reads SMNVEV (reference sequence). The CDR3 runs to 17 residues. TCRdb's table, derived via immunoSEQ multiplex PCR, lists solely in-frame clones and lacks some. The profile shows around 50,000 clones, 85% to 90% of them singletons. This clonotype was obtained from a human donor with melanoma. The chain recombines TRBV27 with TRBJ2-6, with 9 bases lining up with TRBD1. The sequencing input was peripheral blood. The CDR3 nucleotides are TGTGCCAGCAGTTTAGGACAGGGGAAGAGTGGGGCCAACGTCCTGACTTTC. It specifies CASSLGQGKSGANVLTF.